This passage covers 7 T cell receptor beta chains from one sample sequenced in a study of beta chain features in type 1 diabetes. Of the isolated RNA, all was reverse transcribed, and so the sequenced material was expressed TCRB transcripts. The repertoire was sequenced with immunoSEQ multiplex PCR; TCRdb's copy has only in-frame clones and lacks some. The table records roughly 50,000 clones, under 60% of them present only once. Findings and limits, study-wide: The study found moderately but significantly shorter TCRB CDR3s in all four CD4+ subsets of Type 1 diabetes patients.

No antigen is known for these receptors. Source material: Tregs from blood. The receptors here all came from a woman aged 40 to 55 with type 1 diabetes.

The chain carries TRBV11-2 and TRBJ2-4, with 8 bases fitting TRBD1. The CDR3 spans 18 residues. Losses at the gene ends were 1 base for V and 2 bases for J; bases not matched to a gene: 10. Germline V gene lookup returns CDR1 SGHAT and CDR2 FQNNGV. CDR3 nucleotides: TGTGCCAGCAGCTTAGTTGGGCAGGGGGCCGTGTCCAAAAACATTCAGTACTTC. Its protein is CASSLVGQGAVSKNIQYF.

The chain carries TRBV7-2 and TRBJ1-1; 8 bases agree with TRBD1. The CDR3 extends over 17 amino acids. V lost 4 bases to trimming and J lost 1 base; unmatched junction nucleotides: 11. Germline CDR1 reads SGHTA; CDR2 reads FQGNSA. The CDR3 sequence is CASSSSRSGQGNTEAFF. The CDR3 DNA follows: TGTGCCAGCAGCTCCTCTCGTTCCGGACAGGGGAACACTGAAGCTTTCTTT.

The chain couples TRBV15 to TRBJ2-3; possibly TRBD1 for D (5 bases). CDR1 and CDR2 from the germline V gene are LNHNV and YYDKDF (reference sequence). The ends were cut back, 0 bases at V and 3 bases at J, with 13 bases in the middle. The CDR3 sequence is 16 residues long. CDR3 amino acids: CATSRDKSTGTDTQYF. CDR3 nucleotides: TGTGCCACCAGCAGAGATAAAAGTACAGGAACAGATACGCAGTATTTT.

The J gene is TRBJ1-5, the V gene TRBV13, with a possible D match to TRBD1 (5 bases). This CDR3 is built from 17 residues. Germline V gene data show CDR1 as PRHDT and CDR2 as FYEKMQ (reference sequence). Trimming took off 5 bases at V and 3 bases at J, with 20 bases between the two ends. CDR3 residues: CASSGWQGFVFNQPQHF. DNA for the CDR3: TGTGCCAGCAGCGGGTGGCAGGGCTTCGTATTCAATCAGCCCCAGCATTTT.

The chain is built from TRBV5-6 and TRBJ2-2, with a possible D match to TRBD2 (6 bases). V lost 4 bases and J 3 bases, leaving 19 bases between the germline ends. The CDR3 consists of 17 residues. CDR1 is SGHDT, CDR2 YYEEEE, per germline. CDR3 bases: TGTGCCAGCAGCCCGGGACTGGGGGGAACGTACACCGGGGAGCTGTTTTTT. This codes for CASSPGLGGTYTGELFF.

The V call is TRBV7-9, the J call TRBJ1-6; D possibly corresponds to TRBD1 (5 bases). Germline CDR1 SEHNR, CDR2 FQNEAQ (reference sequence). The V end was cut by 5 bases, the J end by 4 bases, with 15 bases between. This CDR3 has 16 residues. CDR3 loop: CASSVWAGFYNSPLHF. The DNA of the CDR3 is TGTGCCAGCAGCGTGTGGGCAGGGTTTTATAATTCACCCCTCCACTTT.

CDR3 DNA: TGTGCCAGCAGCGTAGTACTATCGAACACTGAAGCTTTCTTT. Amino acid sequence: CASSVVLSNTEAFF. The V gene is TRBV9, the J gene TRBJ1-1; D is unresolved. V lost 0 bases and J lost 1, with 7 bases in between. CDR3 length equals 14 residues. CDR1 is SGDLS and CDR2 is YYNGEE in the germline V gene.